The 26 T cell receptor beta chains below were found in one sample sequenced in a study of beta chain features in type 1 diabetes. Of the isolated RNA, all was reverse transcribed, and so the sequenced material was expressed TCRB transcripts. Profiling relied on immunoSEQ multiplex PCR, and the TCRdb table lists in-frame clones only, not all of them. Of nearly 350,000 clones listed, 7% to 9% are singletons. Sequences were obtained from central memory CD4+ T cells from blood. Receptor source: a woman younger than 30 in good health.

This clone was detected a few times. V usage is TRBV6-5 and J usage is TRBJ2-2; the D is unclear. Germline CDR1 is MNHEY and CDR2 is SVGAGI. V lost 1 base to trimming and J lost 2 bases, with 5 bases between them. The CDR3 runs to 14 residues. CDR3 sequence: CASSYYQNTGELFF. The CDR3 bases are TGTGCCAGCAGTTACTACCAAAACACCGGGGAGCTGTTTTTT.

This clone has more than one count but fewer than ten. The J gene is TRBJ1-2, the V gene TRBV28; D is unclear. The V gene lost 8 bases and the J gene lost 7 bases, with 14 bases spanning the gap. CDR1 and CDR2 (germline): MDHEN, SYDVKM. This CDR3 spans 12 amino acids. The CDR3 loop is CASESTRGGYTF. The CDR3 nucleotides read TGTGCCAGCGAATCCACCCGTGGTGGCTACACCTTC.

This clone was seen more than once but under ten times. This rearrangement joins TRBV25-1 to TRBJ1-4; D might be TRBD1 (6 bases). This CDR3 contains 15 residues. Germline V gene lookup returns CDR1 MGHDK and CDR2 SYGVNS. Trimming removed 5 bases at V and 5 bases at J, with 15 bases between. CDR3 region: CASSIPTGLNEKLFF. CDR3 nucleotide sequence: TGTGCCAGCAGTATCCCGACAGGTCTGAATGAAAAACTGTTTTTT.

This clone was seen only a few times. The chain carries TRBV18 and TRBJ2-1; D is perhaps TRBD1 (5 bases). Germline values: CDR1 KGHSH, CDR2 LQKENI. The CDR3 is made up of 16 amino acids. Trimming cost V 3 bases and J 3 bases, with 15 bases left between them. CDR3 DNA sequence: TGTGCCAGCTCACCTCCAGGGCGGTCATACTACAATGAGCAGTTCTTC. It encodes CASSPPGRSYYNEQFF.

This sequence joins TRBV4-3 and TRBJ2-2, with D unresolved. Trimming left V 0 bases short and J 1 base short, with 6 bases between. Germline values: CDR1 LGHNA, CDR2 YSLEER. The CDR3 consists of 15 residues. Here the CDR3 reads CASSQDWQNTGELFF. Here the CDR3 DNA reads TGCGCCAGCAGCCAAGATTGGCAGAACACCGGGGAGCTGTTTTTT.

This clone showed up many times. J is TRBJ2-3 and V is TRBV4-2, with D uncertain. The germline CDR1 and CDR2 sequences are LGHNA and YNFKEQ. This CDR3 contains 13 residues. V lost 4 bases to trimming and J lost 1 base, with 6 bases between them. This chain's CDR3 is CASSRTGTDTQYF. The DNA of the CDR3 is TGTGCCAGCAGCCGAACGGGCACAGATACGCAGTATTTT.

This clone was seen a single time. In nucleotides, the CDR3 is TGTGCCAGCAGAATGGGACTAGCGGGAGTATCTACCGGGGAGCTGTTTTTT. Its protein is CASRMGLAGVSTGELFF. J is TRBJ2-2 and V is TRBV4-2; 14 bases line up with TRBD2. Looked up from germline, CDR1 is LGHNA and CDR2 is YNFKEQ. The CDR3 contains 17 residues. Trimming removed 6 bases from V and 5 bases from J; junction bases left unmatched: 8.

This clone was counted only a few times. The CDR3 bases are TGTGCCAGCAGTCCCCACATGGGGAACTATGGCTACACCTTC. Residues: CASSPHMGNYGYTF. This chain connects TRBV2 to TRBJ1-2; D remains unclear. CDR3 length equals 14 residues. Trimming pared 5 bases from V and 2 bases from J, leaving 12 bases between. The germline gives CDR1 SNHLY, CDR2 FYNNEI.

This clone has a handful of counts. V is TRBV7-2 and J is TRBJ2-1; unclear D gene. The CDR3 contains 15 residues. Germline V gene data show CDR1 as SGHTA and CDR2 as FQGNSA. Between the trimmed V and J ends, which lost 4 bases and 1 base, there was a span of 11 bases. The CDR3 protein is CASSSRLGSYNEQFF. The CDR3 region has the DNA TGTGCCAGCAGCTCCAGACTGGGATCCTACAATGAGCAGTTCTTC.

A note on this clone: Other DNA sequences in the same sample also yield this CDR3. The chain combines TRBV11-2 with TRBJ2-5; the match to TRBD1 covers 9 bases. The CDR3 spans 16 residues. The junction had 7 bases not matched to a gene; V was cut back by 1 base and J by 4 bases. Germline V gene data show CDR1 as SGHAT and CDR2 as FQNNGV. CDR3 loop: CASSLGATGGRETQYF. CDR3 coding DNA: TGTGCCAGCAGCTTAGGAGCTACAGGGGGCAGAGAGACCCAGTACTTC.

This chain uses TRBV5-1 with TRBJ2-3; 7 positions match TRBD2. This CDR3 has 17 residues. Germline V gives CDR1 SGHRS, CDR2 YFSETQ. V lost 3 bases to trimming and J lost 4 bases; unmatched junction nucleotides: 14. This CDR3 reads CASSSVGLGGSSDTQYF. DNA of the CDR3: TGCGCCAGCAGCTCCGTAGGACTAGGCGGCTCCTCAGATACGCAGTATTTT.

The chain is built from TRBV19 and TRBJ2-7; 7 positions match TRBD2. There are 15 residues in the CDR3. Germline-derived CDR1 and CDR2 are LNHDA and SQIVND (reference sequence). V lost 5 bases, J lost 0 bases, and 7 bases stayed unmatched. The CDR3 DNA sequence: TGTGCCAGTAGTGTAGTAGCGGGCTTCTCCTACGAGCAGTACTTC. Translation: CASSVVAGFSYEQYF.

The chain combines TRBV18 with TRBJ2-3; no clear D. Trimming stripped 3 bases from V and 1 base from J, with 2 bases between. Germline V CDR1 and CDR2: KGHSH, LQKENI. This CDR3 comprises 12 residues. The CDR3: CASSPRTDTQYF. As DNA, the CDR3 is TGTGCCAGCTCACCCCGCACAGATACGCAGTATTTT.

The V and J genes are TRBV2 and TRBJ2-2; TRBD1 aligns across 11 bases. V shed 8 bases, J shed 7 bases, and the junction held 9 bases outside the gene matches. The length of the CDR3 is 15 residues. Germline V gene lookup returns CDR1 SNHLY and CDR2 FYNNEI. CDR3 sequence: CASHGTGGLVGELFF. The CDR3, as DNA: TGTGCCAGCCATGGGACAGGGGGATTAGTCGGGGAGCTGTTTTTT.

V gene TRBV28 combines with J gene TRBJ2-2, with 9 bases aligning to TRBD2. V was clipped by 4 bases and J by 4 bases; unmatched bases: 7. This CDR3 region has 16 residues. Germline V gene sequence: CDR1 MDHEN, CDR2 SYDVKM. The CDR3 DNA is TGTGCCAGCAGTTACGGGACTAGCTCGGTCACCGGGGAGCTGTTTTTT. This gives the protein CASSYGTSSVTGELFF. Variable domain in full (rest from reference TRBV28 and TRBJ2-2): DVKVTQSSRYLVKRTGEKVFLECVQDMDHENMFWYRQDPGLGLRLIYFSYDVKMKEKGDIPEGYSVSREKKERFSLILESASTNQTSMYLCASSYGTSSVTGELFFGEGSRLTVL.

The chain recombines TRBV7-8 with TRBJ1-4; D not certain. CDR1 and CDR2 from the germline V gene are SGHVS and FQNEAQ. Deletions cut 0 bases from V and 0 bases from J, with 5 bases between. The CDR3 sequence is 15 residues long. CDR3: CASSLAWATNEKLFF. The CDR3 DNA sequence: TGTGCCAGCAGCTTAGCCTGGGCAACTAATGAAAAACTGTTTTTT. Full variable domain (remainder filled in from reference TRBV7-8 and TRBJ1-4): GAGVSQSPRYKVAKRGQDVALRCDPISGHVSLFWYQQALGQGPEFLTYFQNEAQLDKSGLPSDRFFAERPEGSVSTLKIQRTQQEDSAVYLCASSLAWATNEKLFFGSGTQLSVL.

Ten or more counts support this clone. The chain has TRBV10-3 and TRBJ2-3, with TRBD1 identical over 11 bases. J was trimmed by 6 bases and V by 9 bases; bases with no gene match: 8. This CDR3 is built from 14 residues. Germline CDR1 and CDR2: ENHRY and SYGVKD. As DNA, the CDR3 is TGTGCCATGAAGCCGGGACAGGGGGATGATACGCAGTATTTT. This sequence encodes CAMKPGQGDDTQYF.

This sequence joins TRBV28 and TRBJ1-5; D might be TRBD1 (5 bases). The CDR3 contains 17 residues. V was clipped by 4 bases and J by 1 base, with 17 bases between them. Germline-derived CDR1 and CDR2 are MDHEN and SYDVKM. CDR3 in amino acids: CASSWDPFGKSNQPQHF. DNA for the CDR3: TGTGCCAGCAGTTGGGACCCATTCGGGAAAAGCAATCAGCCCCAGCATTTT.

Many counts were recorded for this clone. V and J are TRBV28 and TRBJ1-3, with 7 bases fitting TRBD1. V lost 4 bases and J lost 7; bases outside the gene matches: 10. Germline CDR1 is MDHEN and CDR2 is SYDVKM. This CDR3 is 15 amino acids long. The CDR3 region has the DNA TGTGCCAGCAGTTCGGACAGGACGGGCGCGAACACCATATATTTT. Encoded protein: CASSSDRTGANTIYF.

This clone has only a few counts. The CDR3, as DNA: TGTGCCAGCAGCTTAGGGGAGTTCGGCTATGGCTACACCTTC. Its protein product is CASSLGEFGYGYTF. The chain joins TRBV11-2 to TRBJ1-2; D ambiguous. There are 14 residues in the CDR3. Germline CDR1 and CDR2: SGHAT and FQNNGV. The V end was cut by 1 base, the J end by 4 bases, with 10 bases between.

This clone was detected a few times. The chain couples TRBV4-2 to TRBJ1-5, with 9 nucleotides matching TRBD1. Germline CDR1 reads LGHNA; CDR2 reads YNFKEQ. With 4 bases clipped from V and 4 bases from J, the junction kept 11 bases outside the gene matches. The CDR3 loop spans 17 amino acids. CDR3 sequence reads: CASSPLMATGGNQPQHF. CDR3 coding DNA: TGTGCCAGCAGCCCTCTTATGGCGACAGGGGGAAATCAGCCCCAGCATTTT.

There are a few counts of this clone. V is TRBV2 and J is TRBJ2-1, with 15 bases fitting TRBD2. Germline V gene data show CDR1 as SNHLY and CDR2 as FYNNEI. There are 14 residues in the CDR3. V shed 4 bases, J shed 9 bases, and the junction held 1 base outside the gene matches. The CDR3 reads CASSAGLAGGEQFF. The CDR3 bases are TGTGCCAGCAGTGCGGGACTAGCGGGAGGTGAGCAGTTCTTC.

The chain recombines TRBV4-3 with TRBJ2-7; 10 bases are a match to TRBD2. The CDR3 contains 16 residues. Germline assignment: CDR1 LGHNA and CDR2 YSLEER. V lost 0 bases to trimming and J lost 2 bases; unmatched junction nucleotides: 4. As DNA, the CDR3 is TGCGCCAGCAGCCAAGAACTTCTAGCGGGAGCCTACGAGCAGTACTTC. Translating gives CASSQELLAGAYEQYF.

This chain connects TRBV6-5 to TRBJ1-4, with a possible D match to TRBD1 (6 bases). Germline CDR1 is MNHEY and CDR2 is SVGAGI. Trimming removed 6 bases at V and 11 bases at J, with 16 bases between. The CDR3 covers 13 residues. CDR3 nucleotide sequence: TGTGCCAGCAGCAGAGGGCAGGGGTTCAAACTGTTTTTT. Protein sequence: CASSRGQGFKLFF.

This chain links TRBV6-6 with TRBJ2-3, with 8 bases fitting TRBD1. V lost 2 bases, J lost 6 bases, and 1 base stayed unmatched. Germline lookup yields CDR1 MNHNY and CDR2 SVGAGI (reference sequence). The CDR3 totals 13 residues. CDR3 amino acids: CASSYPGGDTQYF. The CDR3 DNA sequence: TGTGCCAGCAGTTACCCAGGGGGCGATACGCAGTATTTT.

In this sample, this clone turned up a few times. The V and J genes are TRBV4-2 and TRBJ1-1; D remains unclear. The CDR3 spans 11 residues. Germline V lookup: CDR1 LGHNA, CDR2 YNFKEQ. Trimming pared 4 bases from V and 2 bases from J, leaving 2 bases between. This chain's CDR3 is CASSLNTEAFF. The CDR3 nucleotides read TGTGCCAGCAGCCTAAACACTGAAGCTTTCTTT.